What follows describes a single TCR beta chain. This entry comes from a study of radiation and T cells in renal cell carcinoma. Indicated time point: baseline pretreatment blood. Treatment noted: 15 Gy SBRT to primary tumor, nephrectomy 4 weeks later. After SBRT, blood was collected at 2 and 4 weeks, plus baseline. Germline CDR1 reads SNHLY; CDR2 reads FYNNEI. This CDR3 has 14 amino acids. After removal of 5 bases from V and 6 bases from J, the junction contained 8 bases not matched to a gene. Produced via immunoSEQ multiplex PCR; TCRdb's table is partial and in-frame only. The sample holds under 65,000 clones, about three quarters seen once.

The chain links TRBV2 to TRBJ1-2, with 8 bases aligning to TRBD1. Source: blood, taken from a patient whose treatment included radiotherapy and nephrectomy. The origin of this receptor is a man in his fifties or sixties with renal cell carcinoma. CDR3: CASSLQGAMDGYTF. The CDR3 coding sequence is TGTGCCAGCAGTCTGCAGGGGGCGATGGATGGCTACACCTTC.